This T cell receptor (beta chain) derives from a study of CD8+ T cells in alopecia areata. The sequencing template was cDNA reverse transcribed from extracted RNA. Assay: immunoSEQ multiplex PCR; the TCRdb copy retains only in-frame clones and omits some. The data contain 150,000 to 200,000 clones, around three fifths of them singletons. Treatment given: oral pan-JAK inhibitor, 5-10 mg twice daily. This receptor was obtained from a human donor with alopecia areata. Here the sequenced sample was CD4+ T cells sorted from blood, taken at week 24, from a patient treated with tofacitinib.

CDR3 nucleotides: TGCAGCGTTAGCGGGGGGCCCTACGAGCAGTACTTC. This translates into CSVSGGPYEQYF. This sequence joins TRBV29-1 and TRBJ2-7; 9 bases map to TRBD2. The CDR3 totals 12 residues. V lost 5 bases, J lost 2 bases, and 1 base stayed unmatched. Germline CDR1 reads SQVTM; CDR2 reads ANQGSEA.